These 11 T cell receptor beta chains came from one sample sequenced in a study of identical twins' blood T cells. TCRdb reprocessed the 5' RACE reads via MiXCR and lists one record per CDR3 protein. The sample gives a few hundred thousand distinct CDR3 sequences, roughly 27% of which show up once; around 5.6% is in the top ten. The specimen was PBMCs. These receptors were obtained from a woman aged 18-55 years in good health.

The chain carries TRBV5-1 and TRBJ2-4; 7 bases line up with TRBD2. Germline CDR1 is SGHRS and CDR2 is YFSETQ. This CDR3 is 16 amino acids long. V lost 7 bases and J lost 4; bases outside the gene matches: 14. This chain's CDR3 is CASGLGYGTTKNIQYF. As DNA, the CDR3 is TGCGCCAGCGGTTTAGGTTACGGGACTACAAAAAACATTCAGTACTTC.

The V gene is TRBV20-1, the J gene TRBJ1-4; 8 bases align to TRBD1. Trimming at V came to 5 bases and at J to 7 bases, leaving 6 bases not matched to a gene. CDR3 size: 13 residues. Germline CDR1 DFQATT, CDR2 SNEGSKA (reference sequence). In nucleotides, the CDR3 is TGCAGTGCTTCAGGGGGCGTAGGTGAAAAACTGTTTTTT. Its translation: CSASGGVGEKLFF.

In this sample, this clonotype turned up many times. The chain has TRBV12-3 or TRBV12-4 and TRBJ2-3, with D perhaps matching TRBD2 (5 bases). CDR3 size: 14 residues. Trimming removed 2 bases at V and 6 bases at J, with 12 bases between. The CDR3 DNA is TGTGCCAGCAGTTTAAGCGGAGGCGGGGATACGCAGTATTTT. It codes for CASSLSGGGDTQYF.

The CDR3 loop reads CSARDFAGGGYNEQFF. CDR3 in DNA: TGCAGTGCTAGAGACTTCGCGGGAGGGGGCTACAATGAGCAGTTCTTC. The rearrangement joins TRBV20-1 to TRBJ2-1; 9 bases map to TRBD2. Looked up from germline, CDR1 is DFQATT and CDR2 is SNEGSKA (reference sequence). This CDR3 has 16 residues. The V gene end was trimmed by 0 bases and the J gene end by 3 bases; junction bases not matched to a gene: 6.

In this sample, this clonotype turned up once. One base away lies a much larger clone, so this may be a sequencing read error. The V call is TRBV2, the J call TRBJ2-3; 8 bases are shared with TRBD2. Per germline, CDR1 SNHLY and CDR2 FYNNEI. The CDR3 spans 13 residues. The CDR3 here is CASRRLALDMQYF. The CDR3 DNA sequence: TGTGCCAGCAGAAGACTAGCGTTAGATATGCAGTATTTT. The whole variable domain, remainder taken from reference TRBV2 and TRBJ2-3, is EPEVTQTPSHQVTQMGQEVILRCVPISNHLYFYWYRQILGQKVEFLVSFYNNEISEKSEIFDDQFSVERPDGSNFTLKIRSTKLEDSAMYFCASRRLALDMQYFGPGTRLTVL.

The CDR3 reads CASSYPGFQVHTEAFF. CDR3 DNA sequence: TGTGCCAGCAGTTACCCGGGTTTCCAGGTTCATACTGAAGCTTTCTTT. This sequence joins TRBV6-6 and TRBJ1-1; D is unclear. The germline CDR1 and CDR2 sequences are MNHNY and SVGAGI (reference sequence). Trimming pared 2 bases from V and 5 bases from J, leaving 18 bases between. This CDR3 comprises 16 residues.

Here the CDR3 reads CASSLGISGYTF. CDR3 DNA: TGTGCCAGCAGTTTAGGAATAAGCGGCTACACCTTC. The rearrangement uses TRBV12-3 or TRBV12-4 and TRBJ1-2, with D unclear. The CDR3 is 12 residues long. The germline V and J ends were trimmed by 1 base and 8 bases, with 8 bases remaining between them.

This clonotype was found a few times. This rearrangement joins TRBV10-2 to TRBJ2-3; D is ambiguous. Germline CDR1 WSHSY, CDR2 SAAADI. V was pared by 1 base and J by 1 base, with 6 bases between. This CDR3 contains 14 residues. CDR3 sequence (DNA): TGCGCCAGCAGTGAGTTTCTGGGCACAGATACGCAGTATTTT. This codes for CASSEFLGTDTQYF.

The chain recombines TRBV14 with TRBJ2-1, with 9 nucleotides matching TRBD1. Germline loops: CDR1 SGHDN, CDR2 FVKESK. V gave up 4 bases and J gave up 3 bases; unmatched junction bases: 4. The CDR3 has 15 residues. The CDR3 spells CASSRDRGIYNEQFF. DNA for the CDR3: TGTGCCAGCAGCCGCGACAGGGGGATCTACAATGAGCAGTTCTTC. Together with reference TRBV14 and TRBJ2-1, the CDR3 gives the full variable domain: EAGVTQFPSHSVIEKGQTVTLRCDPISGHDNLYWYRRVMGKEIKFLLHFVKESKQDESGMPNNRFLAERTGGTYSTLKVQPAELEDSGVYFCASSRDRGIYNEQFFGPGTRLTVL.

The CDR3 DNA reads as TGCAGTGCTAGTAATCCTTCGGGGCGGGGACCTTACGAGCAGTACTTC. Protein product: CSASNPSGRGPYEQYF. The chain carries TRBV20-1 and TRBJ2-7; D is perhaps TRBD2 (6 bases). Trimming removed 3 bases at V and 4 bases at J, with 22 bases between. The CDR3 is 16 residues long. CDR1 and CDR2 from the germline V gene are DFQATT and SNEGSKA (reference sequence).

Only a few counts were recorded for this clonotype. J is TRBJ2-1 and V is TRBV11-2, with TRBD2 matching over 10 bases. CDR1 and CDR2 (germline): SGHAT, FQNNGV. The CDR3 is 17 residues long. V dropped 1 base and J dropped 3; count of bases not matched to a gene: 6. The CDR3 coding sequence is TGTGCCAGCAGCTTAGCTAGCGGGGGTGGCTACTACAATGAGCAGTTCTTC. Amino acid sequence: CASSLASGGGYYNEQFF.